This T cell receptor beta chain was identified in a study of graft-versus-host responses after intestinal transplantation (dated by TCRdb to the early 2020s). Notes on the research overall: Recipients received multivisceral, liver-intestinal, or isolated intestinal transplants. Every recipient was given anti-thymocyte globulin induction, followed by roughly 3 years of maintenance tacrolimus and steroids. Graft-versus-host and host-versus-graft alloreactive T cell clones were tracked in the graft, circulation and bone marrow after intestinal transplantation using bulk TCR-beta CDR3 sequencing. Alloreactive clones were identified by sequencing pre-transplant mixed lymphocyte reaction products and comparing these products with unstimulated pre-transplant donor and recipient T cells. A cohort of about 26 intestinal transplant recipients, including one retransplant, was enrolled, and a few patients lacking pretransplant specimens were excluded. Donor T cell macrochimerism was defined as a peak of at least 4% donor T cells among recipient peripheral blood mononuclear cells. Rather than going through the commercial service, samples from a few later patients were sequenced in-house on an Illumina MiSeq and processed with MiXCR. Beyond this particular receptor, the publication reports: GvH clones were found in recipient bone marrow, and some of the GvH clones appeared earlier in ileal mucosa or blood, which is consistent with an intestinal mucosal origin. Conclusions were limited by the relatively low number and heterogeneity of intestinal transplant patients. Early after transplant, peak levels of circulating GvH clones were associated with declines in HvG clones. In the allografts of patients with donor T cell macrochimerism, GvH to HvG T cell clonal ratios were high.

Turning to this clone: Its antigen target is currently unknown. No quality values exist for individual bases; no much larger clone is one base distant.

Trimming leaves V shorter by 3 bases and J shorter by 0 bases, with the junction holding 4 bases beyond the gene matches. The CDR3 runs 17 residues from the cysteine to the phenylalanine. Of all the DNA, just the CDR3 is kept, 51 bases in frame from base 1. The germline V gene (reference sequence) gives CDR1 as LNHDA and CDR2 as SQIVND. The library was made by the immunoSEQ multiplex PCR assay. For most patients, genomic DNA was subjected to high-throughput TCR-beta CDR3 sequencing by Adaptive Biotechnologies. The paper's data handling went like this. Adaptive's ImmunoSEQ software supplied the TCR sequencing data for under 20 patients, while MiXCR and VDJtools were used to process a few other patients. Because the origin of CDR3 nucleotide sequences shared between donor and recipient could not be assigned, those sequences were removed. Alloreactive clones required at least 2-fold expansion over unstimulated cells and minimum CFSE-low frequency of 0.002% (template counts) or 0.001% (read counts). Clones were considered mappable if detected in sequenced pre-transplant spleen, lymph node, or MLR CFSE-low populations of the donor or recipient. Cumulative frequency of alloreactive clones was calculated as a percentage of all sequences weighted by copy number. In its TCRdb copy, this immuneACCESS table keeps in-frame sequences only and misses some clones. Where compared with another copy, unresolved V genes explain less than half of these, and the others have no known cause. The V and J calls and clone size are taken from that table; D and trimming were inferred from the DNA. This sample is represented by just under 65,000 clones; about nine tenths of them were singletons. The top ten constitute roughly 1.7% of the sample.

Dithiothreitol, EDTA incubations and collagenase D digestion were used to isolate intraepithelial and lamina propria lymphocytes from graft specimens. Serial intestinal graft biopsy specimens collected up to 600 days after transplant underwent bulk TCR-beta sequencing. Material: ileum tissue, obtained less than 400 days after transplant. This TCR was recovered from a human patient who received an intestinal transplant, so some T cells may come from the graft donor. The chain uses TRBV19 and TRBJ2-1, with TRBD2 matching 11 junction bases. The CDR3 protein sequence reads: CASSILAGGFSYNEQFF. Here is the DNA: TGTGCCAGTAGTATTCTAGCGGGAGGATTCTCCTACAATGAGCAGTTCTTC.